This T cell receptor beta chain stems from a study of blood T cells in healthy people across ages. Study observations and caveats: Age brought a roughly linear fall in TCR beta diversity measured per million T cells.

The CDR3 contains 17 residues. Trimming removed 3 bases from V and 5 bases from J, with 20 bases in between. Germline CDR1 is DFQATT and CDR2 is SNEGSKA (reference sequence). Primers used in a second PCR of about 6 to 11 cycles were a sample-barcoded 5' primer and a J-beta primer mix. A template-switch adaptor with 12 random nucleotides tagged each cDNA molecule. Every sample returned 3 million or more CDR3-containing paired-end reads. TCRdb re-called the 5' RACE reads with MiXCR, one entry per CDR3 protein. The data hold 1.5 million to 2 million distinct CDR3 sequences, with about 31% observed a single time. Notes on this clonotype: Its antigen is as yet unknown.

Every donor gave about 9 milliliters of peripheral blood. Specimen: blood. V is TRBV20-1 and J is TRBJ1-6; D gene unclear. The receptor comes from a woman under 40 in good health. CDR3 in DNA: TGCAGTGCTAGTTCCATGGTGAAGGGTCCCGATAATTCACCCCTCCACTTT. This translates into CSASSMVKGPDNSPLHF.